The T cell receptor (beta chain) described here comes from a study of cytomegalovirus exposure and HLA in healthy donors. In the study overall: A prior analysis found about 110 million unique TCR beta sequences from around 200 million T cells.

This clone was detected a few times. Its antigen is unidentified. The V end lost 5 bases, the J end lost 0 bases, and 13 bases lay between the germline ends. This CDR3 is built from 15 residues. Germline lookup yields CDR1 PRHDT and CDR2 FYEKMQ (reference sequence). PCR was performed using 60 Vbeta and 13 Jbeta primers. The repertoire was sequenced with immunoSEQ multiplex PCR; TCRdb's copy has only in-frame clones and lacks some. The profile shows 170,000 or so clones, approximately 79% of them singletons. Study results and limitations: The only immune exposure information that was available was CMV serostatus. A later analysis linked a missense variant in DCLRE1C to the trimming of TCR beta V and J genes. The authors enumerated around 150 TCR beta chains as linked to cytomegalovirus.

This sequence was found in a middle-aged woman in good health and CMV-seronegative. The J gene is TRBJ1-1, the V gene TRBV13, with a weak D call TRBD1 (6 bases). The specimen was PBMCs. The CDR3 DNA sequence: TGTGCCAGCAGCCGCAAGACAGGTATGAACACTGAAGCTTTCTTT. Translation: CASSRKTGMNTEAFF.